Reported below is one T cell receptor beta chain. PCR primers comprised 60 Vbeta and 13 Jbeta primers. Data came from immunoSEQ multiplex PCR; TCRdb stores just in-frame clones and leaves some out. The sample carries about 62,000 clones, 80% to 90% recorded once. This sample was included in a study of cytomegalovirus exposure and HLA in healthy donors. The source of this sequence is a woman aged 25-40 years in good health and CMV-seronegative. The sequenced material came from PBMCs.

The DNA of the CDR3 is TGTGCCAGCAGCTTCGTGGGAGGTGAAGCTTTCTTT. Residues: CASSFVGGEAFF. The chain links TRBV5-6 to TRBJ1-1; D not resolved. CDR3 size: 12 residues. V was cut by 2 bases and J by 7 bases, with 9 bases left in between. CDR1 and CDR2 (germline): SGHDT, YYEEEE. Full variable domain (remainder filled in from reference TRBV5-6 and TRBJ1-1): DAGVTQSPTHLIKTRGQQVTLRCSPKSGHDTVSWYQQALGQGPQFIFQYYEEEERQRGNFPDRFSGHQFPNYSSELNVNALLLGDSALYLCASSFVGGEAFFGQGTRLTVV.